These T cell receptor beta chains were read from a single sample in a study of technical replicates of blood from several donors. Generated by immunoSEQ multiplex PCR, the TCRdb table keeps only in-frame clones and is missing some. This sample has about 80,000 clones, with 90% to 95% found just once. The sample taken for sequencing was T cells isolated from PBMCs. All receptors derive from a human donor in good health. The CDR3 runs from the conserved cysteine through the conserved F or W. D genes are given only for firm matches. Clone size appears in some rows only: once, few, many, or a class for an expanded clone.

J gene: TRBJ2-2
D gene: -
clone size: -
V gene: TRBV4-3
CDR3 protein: CASSHPRGHRVWDTGELFF
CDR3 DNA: TGCGCCAGCAGCCATCCCCGGGGTCACAGGGTTTGGGACACCGGGGAGCTGTTTTTT

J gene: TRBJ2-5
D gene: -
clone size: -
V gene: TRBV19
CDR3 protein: CASSISAWRYQETQYF
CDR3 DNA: TGTGCCAGTAGTATAAGTGCCTGGAGGTACCAAGAGACCCAGTACTTC

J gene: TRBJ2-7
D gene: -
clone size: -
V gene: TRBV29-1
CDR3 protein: CNADSVPSYEQYF
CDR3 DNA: TGCAACGCAGACAGCGTGCCATCCTACGAGCAGTACTTC

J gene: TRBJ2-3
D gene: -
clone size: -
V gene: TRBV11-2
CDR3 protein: CASSAGTSSTDTQYF
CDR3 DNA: TGTGCCAGCAGCGCCGGAACTAGCTCCACAGATACGCAGTATTTT

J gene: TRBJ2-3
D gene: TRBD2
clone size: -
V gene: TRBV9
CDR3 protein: CASSVTGTITDTQYF
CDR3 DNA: TGTGCCAGCAGCGTGACCGGGACTATCACAGATACGCAGTATTTT

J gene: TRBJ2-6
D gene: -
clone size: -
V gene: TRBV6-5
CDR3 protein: CASSYLSSGANVLTF
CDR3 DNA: TGTGCCAGCAGTTACCTTAGCTCTGGGGCCAACGTCCTGACTTTC

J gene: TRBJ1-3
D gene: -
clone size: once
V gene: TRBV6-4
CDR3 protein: CASSGTKTGNTIYF
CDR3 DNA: TGTGCCAGCAGTGGGACAAAAACTGGAAACACCATATATTTT

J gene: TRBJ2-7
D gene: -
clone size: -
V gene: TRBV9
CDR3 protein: CASSVGVSYEQYF
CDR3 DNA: TGTGCCAGCAGCGTAGGTGTCAGCTACGAGCAGTACTTC

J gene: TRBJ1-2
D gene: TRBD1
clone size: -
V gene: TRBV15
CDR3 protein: CATSERTGNGYTF
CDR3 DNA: TGTGCCACCAGCGAACGGACAGGGAACGGCTACACCTTC

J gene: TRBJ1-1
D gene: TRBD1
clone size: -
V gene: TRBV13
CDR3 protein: CASSPTGVDAFF
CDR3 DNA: TGTGCCAGCAGCCCTACAGGGGTAGACGCTTTCTTT

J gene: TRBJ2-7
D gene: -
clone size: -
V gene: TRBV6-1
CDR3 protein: CASSYGGTYSYEQYF
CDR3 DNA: TGTGCCAGCAGCTACGGCGGGACTTACTCCTACGAGCAGTACTTC

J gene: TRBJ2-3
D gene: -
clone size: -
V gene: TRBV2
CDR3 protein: CASSEPGIGDTQYF
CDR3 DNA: TGTGCCAGCAGTGAGCCAGGGATTGGAGATACGCAGTATTTT

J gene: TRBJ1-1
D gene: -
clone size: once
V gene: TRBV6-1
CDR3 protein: CASSDALRGKAFF
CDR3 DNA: TGTGCCAGCAGTGACGCCCTACGGGGTAAAGCTTTCTTT

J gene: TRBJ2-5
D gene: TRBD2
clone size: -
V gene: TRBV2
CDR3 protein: CASRSGRALETQYF
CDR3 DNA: TGTGCCAGCAGAAGCGGGAGGGCGTTGGAGACCCAGTACTTC

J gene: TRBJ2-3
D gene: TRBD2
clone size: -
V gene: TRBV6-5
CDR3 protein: CASSKWEGQQYF
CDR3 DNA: TGTGCCAGCAGTAAGTGGGAGGGGCAGCAGTATTTT

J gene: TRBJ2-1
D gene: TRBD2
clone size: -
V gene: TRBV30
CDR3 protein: CAWNYGLAGISEQFF
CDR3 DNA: TGTGCCTGGAACTATGGACTAGCGGGAATAAGTGAGCAGTTCTTC

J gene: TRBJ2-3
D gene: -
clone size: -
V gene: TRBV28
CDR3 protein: CASHRSTDTQYF
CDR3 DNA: TGTGCCAGCCACAGGAGCACAGATACGCAGTATTTT

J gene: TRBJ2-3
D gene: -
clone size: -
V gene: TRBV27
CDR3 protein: CASSLRGTDTQYF
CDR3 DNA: TGTGCCAGCAGTTTGCGGGGAACAGATACGCAGTATTTT

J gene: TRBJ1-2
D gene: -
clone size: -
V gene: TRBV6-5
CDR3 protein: CASSRGISNYGYTF
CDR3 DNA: TGTGCCAGCAGTCGGGGGATCTCTAACTATGGCTACACCTTC

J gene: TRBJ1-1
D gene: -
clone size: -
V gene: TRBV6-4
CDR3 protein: CASSPRFAMNTEAFF
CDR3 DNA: TGTGCCAGCAGTCCAAGATTCGCGATGAACACTGAAGCTTTCTTT

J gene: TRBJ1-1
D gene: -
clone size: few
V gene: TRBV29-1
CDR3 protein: CSATGIGTEAFF
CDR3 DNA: TGCAGCGCCACAGGGATCGGGACTGAAGCTTTCTTT

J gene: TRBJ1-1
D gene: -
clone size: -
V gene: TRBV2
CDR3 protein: CASSVQPNTEAFF
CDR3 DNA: TGTGCCAGCAGTGTACAGCCTAACACTGAAGCTTTCTTT

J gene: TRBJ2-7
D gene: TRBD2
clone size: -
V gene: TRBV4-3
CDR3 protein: CASSQDPWGGARSEQYF
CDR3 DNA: TGCGCCAGCAGCCAAGATCCCTGGGGAGGGGCGCGAAGCGAGCAGTACTTC

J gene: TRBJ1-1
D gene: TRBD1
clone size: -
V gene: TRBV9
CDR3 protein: CASSVTGQNTEAFF
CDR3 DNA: TGTGCCAGCAGCGTGACAGGGCAGAACACTGAAGCTTTCTTT

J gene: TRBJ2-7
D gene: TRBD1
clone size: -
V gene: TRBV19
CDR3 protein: CASSIRDSFYEQYF
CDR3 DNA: TGTGCCAGTAGTATCAGGGACAGCTTCTACGAGCAGTACTTC

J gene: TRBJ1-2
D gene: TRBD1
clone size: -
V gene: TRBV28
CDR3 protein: CASSPPGQGHGYTF
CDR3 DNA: TGTGCCAGCAGCCCACCGGGACAGGGTCATGGCTACACCTTC

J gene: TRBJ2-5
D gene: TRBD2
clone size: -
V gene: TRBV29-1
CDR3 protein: CSVSASGSKETQYF
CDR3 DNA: TGCAGCGTTTCGGCTAGCGGGAGTAAAGAGACCCAGTACTTC

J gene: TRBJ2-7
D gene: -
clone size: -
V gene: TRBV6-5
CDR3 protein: CASSYGDTSYEQYF
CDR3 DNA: TGTGCCAGCAGTTACGGTGACACCTCCTACGAGCAGTACTTC

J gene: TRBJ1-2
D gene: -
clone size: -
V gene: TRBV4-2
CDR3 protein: CASSQAYSGGWLENGYTF
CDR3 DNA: TGTGCCAGCAGCCAAGCATATTCCGGGGGTTGGTTGGAGAATGGCTACACCTTC

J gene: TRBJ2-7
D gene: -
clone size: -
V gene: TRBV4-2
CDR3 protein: CASSQDSGPYEQYF
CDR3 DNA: TGTGCCAGCAGCCAAGATTCAGGTCCCTACGAGCAGTACTTC

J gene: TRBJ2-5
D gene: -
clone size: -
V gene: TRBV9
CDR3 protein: CASSAYGGRGETQYF
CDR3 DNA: TGTGCCAGCAGCGCCTACGGTGGGAGAGGGGAGACCCAGTACTTC

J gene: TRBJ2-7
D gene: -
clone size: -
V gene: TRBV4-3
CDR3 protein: CASSQEGAAYEQYF
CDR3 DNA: TGCGCCAGCAGCCAAGAGGGGGCTGCCTACGAGCAGTACTTC

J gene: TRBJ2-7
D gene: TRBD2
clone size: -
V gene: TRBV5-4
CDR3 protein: CASSSLGWGTSGSYEQYF
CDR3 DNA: TGTGCCAGCAGCTCCTTGGGGTGGGGGACTAGCGGGTCCTACGAGCAGTACTTC

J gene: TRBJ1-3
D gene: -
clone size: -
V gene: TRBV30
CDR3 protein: CAWSAGNTIYF
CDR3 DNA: TGTGCCTGGAGTGCCGGGAACACCATATATTTT

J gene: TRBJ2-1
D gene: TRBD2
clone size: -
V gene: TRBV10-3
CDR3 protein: CAIRGSSGTYNEQFF
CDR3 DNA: TGTGCCATCAGGGGGAGTAGCGGGACCTACAATGAGCAGTTCTTC

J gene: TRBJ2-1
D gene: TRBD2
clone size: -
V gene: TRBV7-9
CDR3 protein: CASSGILAGVVNEQFF
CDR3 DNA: TGTGCCAGCAGCGGAATACTAGCGGGAGTTGTCAATGAGCAGTTCTTC

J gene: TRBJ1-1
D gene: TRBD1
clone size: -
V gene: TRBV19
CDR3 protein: CASSPRRGQAEAFF
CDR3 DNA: TGTGCCAGTAGTCCGAGGAGGGGGCAGGCTGAAGCTTTCTTT

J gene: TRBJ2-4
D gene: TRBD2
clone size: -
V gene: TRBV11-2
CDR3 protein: CASSLASGSKNIQYF
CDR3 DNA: TGTGCCAGCAGCTTAGCTAGCGGTTCCAAAAACATTCAGTACTTC

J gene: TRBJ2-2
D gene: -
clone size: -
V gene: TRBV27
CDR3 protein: CASSFAGETGELFF
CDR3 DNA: TGTGCCAGCAGTTTCGCAGGGGAAACCGGGGAGCTGTTTTTT

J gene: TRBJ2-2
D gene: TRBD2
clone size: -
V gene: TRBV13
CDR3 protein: CASRPTRGGPGELFF
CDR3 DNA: TGTGCCAGCAGACCAACCCGGGGGGGTCCCGGGGAGCTGTTTTTT

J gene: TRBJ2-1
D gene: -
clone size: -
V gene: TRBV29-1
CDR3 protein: CSVEVPGSLNEQFF
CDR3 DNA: TGCAGCGTTGAAGTACCCGGGAGTCTAAATGAGCAGTTCTTC

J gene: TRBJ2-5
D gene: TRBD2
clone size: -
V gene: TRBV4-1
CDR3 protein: CASSPGLGETQYF
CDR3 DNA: TGCGCCAGCAGCCCAGGACTAGGGGAGACCCAGTACTTC

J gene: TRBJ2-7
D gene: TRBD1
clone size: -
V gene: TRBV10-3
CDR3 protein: CAIRGRDSHFYEQYF
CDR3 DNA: TGTGCCATCAGGGGACGGGACAGCCACTTCTACGAGCAGTACTTC

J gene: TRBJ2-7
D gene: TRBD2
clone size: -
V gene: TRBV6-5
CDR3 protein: CASSSYEERETYEQYF
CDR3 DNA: TGTGCCAGCAGTTCATATGAGGAGCGGGAGACCTACGAGCAGTACTTC

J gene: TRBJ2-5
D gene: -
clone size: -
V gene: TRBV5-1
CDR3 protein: CASSLGSIRGSPQETQYF
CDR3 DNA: TGCGCCAGCAGCTTGGGAAGTATAAGGGGGAGCCCTCAAGAGACCCAGTACTTC

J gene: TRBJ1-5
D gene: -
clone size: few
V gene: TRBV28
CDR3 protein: CASSVDSLNQPQHF
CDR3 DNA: TGTGCCAGCAGTGTTGACAGCTTAAATCAGCCCCAGCATTTT

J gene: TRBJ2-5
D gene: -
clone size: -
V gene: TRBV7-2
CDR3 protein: CASSLDSETQYF
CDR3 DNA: TGTGCCAGCAGCTTAGATTCGGAGACCCAGTACTTC

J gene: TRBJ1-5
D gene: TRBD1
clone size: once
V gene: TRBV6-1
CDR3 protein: CASSTTGGSNQPQHF
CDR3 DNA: TGTGCCAGCAGTACGACAGGGGGCAGCAATCAGCCCCAGCATTTT

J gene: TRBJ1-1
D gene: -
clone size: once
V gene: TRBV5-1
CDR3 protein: CASSLRGANTEAFF
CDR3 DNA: TGCGCCAGCAGCTTGCGGGGAGCGAACACTGAAGCTTTCTTT

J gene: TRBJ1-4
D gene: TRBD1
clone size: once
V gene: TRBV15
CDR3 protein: CATSSSTGFIEKLFF
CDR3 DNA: TGTGCCACCAGCAGTTCGACAGGGTTTATAGAAAAACTGTTTTTT

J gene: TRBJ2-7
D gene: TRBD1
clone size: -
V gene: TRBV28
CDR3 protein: CASGSHQEGAGDEQYF
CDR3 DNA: TGTGCCTCAGGGTCCCATCAAGAGGGGGCAGGGGACGAGCAGTACTTC

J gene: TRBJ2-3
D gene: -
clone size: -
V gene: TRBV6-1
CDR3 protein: CATRGPAALTDTQYF
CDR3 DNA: TGTGCCACTCGAGGGCCCGCCGCTCTCACAGATACGCAGTATTTT

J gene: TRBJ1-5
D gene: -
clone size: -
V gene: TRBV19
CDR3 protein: CASSIVSSVNQPQHF
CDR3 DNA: TGTGCCAGTAGTATAGTCTCCTCTGTTAATCAGCCCCAGCATTTT

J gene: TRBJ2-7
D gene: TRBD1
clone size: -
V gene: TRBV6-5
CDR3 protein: CASSYYDRGSYEQYF
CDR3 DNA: TGTGCCAGCAGTTACTACGACAGGGGTTCCTACGAGCAGTACTTC

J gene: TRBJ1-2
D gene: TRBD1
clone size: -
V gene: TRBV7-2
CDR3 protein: CASSLIRDRAGYTF
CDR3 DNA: TGTGCCAGCAGCTTAATCCGGGACAGGGCTGGCTACACCTTC